Listed below are T cell receptor beta chains from one sample, sequenced in a study of blood T cells in healthy people across ages. MiXCR was run by TCRdb on the 5' RACE reads, yielding one entry per CDR3 protein. The top ten clones hold roughly 10% of a sample with 750,000 to 1,000,000 distinct CDR3 sequences, just under 30% of them seen once. This sample was shared with a second study, whose subject was T cells of mothers and their children.

Input material: blood. These receptors originate from a woman in her thirties or forties in good health. Both conserved end residues are part of each CDR3. A D gene is named only where the DNA matches it firmly.

CDR3aa	d_gene	len	j_gene	v_gene
CASSGLAGGSRETQYF	TRBD2	16	TRBJ2-5	TRBV9
CSAREGQLVAFF	TRBD1	12	TRBJ1-1	TRBV20-1
CASSETLQAYQETQYF	.	16	TRBJ2-5	TRBV6-1
CASIGVQETQYF	.	12	TRBJ2-5	TRBV12-3/TRBV12-4
CASSPMDRASGDYGYTF	TRBD1	17	TRBJ1-2	TRBV5-1
CASIVKGIQETQYF	.	14	TRBJ2-5	TRBV5-6
CASSLGRENEKLFF	.	14	TRBJ1-4	TRBV5-1
CASSPDRVRGGYTF	TRBD1	14	TRBJ1-2	TRBV28
CASSLRTSADTQYF	TRBD2	14	TRBJ2-3	TRBV5-1
CSAIGQETQYF	.	11	TRBJ2-5	TRBV20-1
CASSSPGTGPGDYTF	TRBD1	15	TRBJ1-2	TRBV28
CAISDQGGDIQYF	.	13	TRBJ2-4	TRBV10-3
CASGETSHTEAFF	.	13	TRBJ1-1	TRBV6-4
CASSFNGNTEAFF	.	13	TRBJ1-1	TRBV6-5
CASSNQGQTLFYTF	TRBD1	14	TRBJ1-2	TRBV7-8
CSVSGNYGYTF	.	11	TRBJ1-2	TRBV20-1
CSATRPFTDTQYF	.	13	TRBJ2-3	TRBV20-1
CASSYFPRNRQGPQDTQYF	TRBD1	19	TRBJ2-3	TRBV7-3
CATSDGSHVSGTEAFF	.	16	TRBJ1-1	TRBV24-1
CASFAGTGFYEQYF	TRBD1	14	TRBJ2-7	TRBV2
CASSEYWRGFGYEQYF	TRBD2	16	.	TRBV6-1
CASGQRRDAGELFF	.	14	TRBJ2-2	TRBV7-3
CSDGGSGNEQFF	.	12	TRBJ2-1	TRBV29-1